This passage covers 32 T cell receptor beta chains from one sample sequenced in a study of beta chain features in type 1 diabetes (dated by TCRdb to the late 2010s). The library was made by the immunoSEQ multiplex PCR assay. The entire isolated RNA was reverse transcribed using the High Capacity cDNA Reverse Transcription Kit, and thus expressed TCRB transcripts were sequenced. TCRdb stores this immuneACCESS table with in-frame sequences only. Part of the clones is absent; in the studies checked, under half of the shortfall reflects unresolved V genes, and no reason is known for the rest. The sample profile shows roughly 230,000 clones; over 9.5% of them were found once. The ten biggest clones cover about 0.037% of the sample. Sequencing was performed on naive CD4+ T cells from blood. Taken with the paper, the label for cell subset or site translates to: true naive CD4+ T cells. These receptors were obtained from a woman between 18 and 29 years old in good health.

The J gene is TRBJ1-3, the V gene TRBV18; perhaps TRBD1 as D (5 bases). Germline V gene data show CDR1 as KGHSH and CDR2 as LQKENI. The CDR3 extends over 14 amino acids. V lost 5 bases, J lost 1 base, and 9 bases lay in between. For the CDR3, the DNA is TGTGCCAGCTCAGCCGACAGATCTGGAAACACCATATATTTT. As protein: CASSADRSGNTIYF.

This clone showed up many times. This sequence joins TRBV30 and TRBJ2-7; TRBD2 matches 8 bases. Looked up from germline, CDR1 is GTSNPN and CDR2 is SVGIG (reference sequence). The CDR3 has 16 amino acids. V was pared by 0 bases and J by 6 bases, with 13 bases of the junction left unmatched. CDR3 sequence reads: CAWSVQAVAGLSEQYF. CDR3 in DNA: TGTGCCTGGAGTGTACAGGCGGTAGCGGGACTCTCCGAGCAGTACTTC. Drawing the rest from reference TRBV30 and TRBJ2-7, the complete variable domain is SQTIHQWPATLVQPVGSPLSLECTVEGTSNPNLYWYRQAAGRGLQLLFYSVGIGQISSEVPQNLSASRPQDRQFILSSKKLLLSDSGFYLCAWSVQAVAGLSEQYFGPGTRLTVT.

The chain is built from TRBV5-1 and TRBJ1-2; TRBD1 matches 7 bases. V shed 4 bases, J shed 4 bases, and the junction held 7 bases outside the gene matches. CDR1 and CDR2 (germline): SGHRS, YFSETQ. The CDR3 sequence is 14 residues long. In DNA, the CDR3 is TGCGCCAGCAGCGCATCGGGACAGATCTATGGCTACACCTTC. Translated: CASSASGQIYGYTF. The variable domain in full, with the rest retrieved from reference TRBV5-1 and TRBJ1-2, is KAGVTQTPRYLIKTRGQQVTLSCSPISGHRSVSWYQQTPGQGLQFLFEYFSETQRNKGNFPGRFSGRQFSNSRSEMNVSTLELGDSALYLCASSASGQIYGYTFGSGTRLTVV.

This rearrangement joins TRBV5-1 to TRBJ1-1; 9 nucleotides match TRBD1. This CDR3 has 14 residues. Germline V gene sequence: CDR1 SGHRS, CDR2 YFSETQ. V shed 4 bases, J shed 6 bases, and the junction held 7 bases outside the gene matches. The CDR3 nucleotides read TGCGCCAGCAGCCGGGGGACAGGGTTCCCTGAAGCTTTCTTT. This codes for CASSRGTGFPEAFF.

The rearrangement joins TRBV7-9 to TRBJ2-3; 10 nucleotides match TRBD1. V was pared by 6 bases and J by 4 bases, with 4 bases of the junction left unmatched. This CDR3 region has 14 residues. Germline CDR1 is SEHNR and CDR2 is FQNEAQ (reference sequence). CDR3 loop: CASRETGGADTQYF. CDR3 DNA sequence: TGTGCCAGCAGAGAGACAGGGGGCGCAGATACGCAGTATTTT.

V gene TRBV28 combines with J gene TRBJ2-7, with D tentatively TRBD1 (6 bases). The CDR3 contains 15 residues. CDR1 and CDR2 (germline): MDHEN, SYDVKM. V was trimmed by 6 bases and J by 3 bases, leaving 18 bases between them. The CDR3 here is CASSRARDTFYEQYF. DNA for the CDR3: TGTGCCAGCAGCAGGGCCCGGGACACCTTCTACGAGCAGTACTTC.

This rearrangement joins TRBV30 to TRBJ1-2; D gene uncertain. V was trimmed by 3 bases and J by 5 bases, leaving 16 bases between them. The CDR3 runs 14 residues. Per the germline V gene, CDR1 is GTSNPN and CDR2 is SVGIG (reference sequence). The CDR3, as DNA: TGTGCCTGGAGACGAGAGGGCTTGGGGTATGGCTACACCTTC. It yields the protein CAWRREGLGYGYTF.

This clone appeared a few times. This chain links TRBV11-2 with TRBJ2-1, with D possibly TRBD2 on 5 matching bases. Trimming took off 4 bases at V and 5 bases at J, with 18 bases between the two ends. The CDR3 covers 16 residues. Germline V lookup: CDR1 SGHAT, CDR2 FQNNGV. In nucleotides, the CDR3 is TGTGCCAGCAGCTCCCGGCGAGGGAGTATTAACAATGAGCAGTTCTTC. This sequence encodes CASSSRRGSINNEQFF.

The table lists this clone with a few counts. The chain combines TRBV18 with TRBJ2-3; 8 nucleotides match TRBD2. Germline trimming cut 4 bases from V and 3 bases from J; bases unmatched to any gene: 9. Germline CDR1 is KGHSH and CDR2 is LQKENI. The CDR3 loop spans 16 amino acids. The CDR3 protein is CASSLAGAGVTDTQYF. As DNA, the CDR3 is TGTGCCAGCTCACTGGCGGGAGCGGGAGTAACAGATACGCAGTATTTT.

This sequence joins TRBV5-4 and TRBJ1-6; TRBD1 agrees at 7 bases. The CDR3 length is 15 residues. V dropped 3 bases and J dropped 10; count of bases not matched to a gene: 10. Germline CDR1 is SGHNT and CDR2 is YYREEE (reference sequence). DNA of the CDR3: TGTGCCAGCAGCTCGTCCACAGGGGTCGGATCACCCCTCCACTTT. This encodes CASSSSTGVGSPLHF.

The chain carries TRBV5-1 and TRBJ2-7; no definite D call. The germline V gene has CDR1 SGHRS and CDR2 YFSETQ. Trimming removed 4 bases from V and 3 bases from J, with 14 bases in between. The CDR3 has 14 amino acids. The CDR3 nucleotides read TGCGCCAGCAGCGTCTCGACATCGAGCTACGAGCAGTACTTC. Its translation is CASSVSTSSYEQYF.

This clone was counted only a few times. The chain joins TRBV11-2 to TRBJ2-1, with 8 bases aligning to TRBD2. There are 13 residues in the CDR3. V trimming: 1 base; J trimming: 16 bases; junction bases outside the gene matches: 9. Germline V CDR1 and CDR2: SGHAT, FQNNGV. CDR3 sequence: CASSLGSSGGHFF. The CDR3 coding sequence is TGTGCCAGCAGCTTAGGGTCATCGGGGGGGCATTTCTTC. Combining the CDR3 with reference TRBV11-2 and TRBJ2-1 gives the whole variable domain EAGVAQSPRYKIIEKRQSVAFWCNPISGHATLYWYQQILGQGPKLLIQFQNNGVVDDSQLPKDRFSAERLKGVDSTLKIQPAKLEDSAVYLCASSLGSSGGHFFGPGTRLTVL.

In this sample, this clone turned up a few times. The V gene is TRBV29-1, the J gene TRBJ1-3; weak D call: TRBD1 (6 bases). Trimming pared 6 bases from V and 6 bases from J, leaving 21 bases between. This CDR3 region has 15 residues. In germline, CDR1 is SQVTM, CDR2 ANQGSEA. The CDR3 spells CSVRPPGHGANTIYF. Here the CDR3 DNA reads TGCAGCGTACGACCACCGGGACACGGTGCAAACACCATATATTTT.

The chain has TRBV11-2 and TRBJ2-4; 8 bases agree with TRBD1. This CDR3 is 14 amino acids long. V shed 4 bases and J 9 bases; nucleotides not matched to a gene: 8. The germline gives CDR1 SGHAT, CDR2 FQNNGV. Here the CDR3 reads CASSSQGQVGIQYF. The CDR3 nucleotides read TGTGCCAGCAGCTCACAGGGACAGGTGGGCATTCAGTACTTC.

This clone was seen only a few times. The chain uses TRBV7-3 and TRBJ1-1; D not certain. This CDR3 region has 13 residues. Germline CDR1 and CDR2: SGHTA and FQGTGA. Deletions cut 2 bases from V and 1 base from J, with 5 bases between. Written as DNA, the CDR3 is TGTGCCAGCAGCTTAGAGGGGAACACTGAAGCTTTCTTT. Protein: CASSLEGNTEAFF.

The gene calls are TRBV7-9 and TRBJ1-1; no definite D call. This CDR3 is built from 15 residues. Germline CDR1 and CDR2: SEHNR and FQNEAQ (reference sequence). V dropped 1 base and J dropped 5 bases, with 14 bases sitting between them. In DNA form, the CDR3 reads TGTGCCAGCAGCTTAGACCCGGGAGGCGGGACTGAAGCTTTCTTT. Its protein product is CASSLDPGGGTEAFF. Combining the CDR3 with reference TRBV7-9 and TRBJ1-1 gives the whole variable domain DTGVSQNPRHKITKRGQNVTFRCDPISEHNRLYWYRQTLGQGPEFLTYFQNEAQLEKSRLLSDRFSAERPKGSFSTLEIQRTEQGDSAMYLCASSLDPGGGTEAFFGQGTRLTVV.

The rearrangement links TRBV19 to TRBJ1-1; 9 bases line up with TRBD1. The length of the CDR3 is 14 residues. Unmatched junction bases numbered 4, after V lost 5 bases and J lost 3 bases. Germline lookup yields CDR1 LNHDA and CDR2 SQIVND (reference sequence). The CDR3 is CASSLRDRDTEAFF. Written as DNA, the CDR3 is TGTGCCAGTAGTCTCCGGGACAGGGACACTGAAGCTTTCTTT.

This chain joins TRBV4-1 and TRBJ2-4, with TRBD2 identical over 12 bases. The junction had 6 bases not matched to a gene; V was cut back by 1 base and J by 11 bases. Germline V gene lookup returns CDR1 MGHRA and CDR2 YSYEKL. The CDR3 totals 15 residues. In nucleotides, the CDR3 is TGCGCCAGCAGCCAAGTAGCGACTAGCGGGAGCTTTCAGTACTTC. This translates into CASSQVATSGSFQYF.

The chain couples TRBV2 to TRBJ1-1, with TRBD1 as a possible D gene (6 bases). This CDR3 region has 13 residues. The germline V gene has CDR1 SNHLY and CDR2 FYNNEI. The V end lost 11 bases, the J end lost 4 bases, and 17 bases lay between the germline ends. This CDR3 is CASTTGRGTEAFF. In DNA form, the CDR3 reads TGTGCCTCGACAACAGGGAGGGGCACTGAAGCTTTCTTT.

The chain employs TRBV15 and TRBJ2-1; D gene ambiguous. The CDR3 length is 16 residues. The germline V gene encodes CDR1 LNHNV and CDR2 YYDKDF (reference sequence). V lost 5 bases and J 2 bases, leaving 16 bases between the germline ends. CDR3 bases: TGTGCCACCAGCGGAGCCCACTTGGTTACCTACAATGAGCAGTTCTTC. Residues: CATSGAHLVTYNEQFF.

There are a few counts of this clone. The rearrangement uses TRBV4-1 and TRBJ2-1, with TRBD2 matching over 7 bases. CDR1 MGHRA and CDR2 YSYEKL come from the germline V gene. CDR3 size: 17 residues. V was clipped by 3 bases and J by 8 bases; unmatched bases: 16. CDR3 coding DNA: TGCGCCAGCAGCCACCCGAAGGTCGCGGGAGCCCGAGATGAGCAGTTCTTC. Protein product: CASSHPKVAGARDEQFF.

In this sample, this clone turned up a few times. The chain combines TRBV9 with TRBJ2-1, with D possibly matching TRBD2 (5 bases). Germline V CDR1 and CDR2: SGDLS, YYNGEE. The V end was cut by 2 bases, the J end by 3 bases, with 9 bases between. CDR3 length: 14 residues. The CDR3 DNA reads as TGTGCCAGCAGCGTCGCGACTAACTACAATGAGCAGTTCTTC. This sequence encodes CASSVATNYNEQFF.

This clone turned up a few times. This chain connects TRBV11-3 to TRBJ2-2; possibly TRBD2 for D (5 bases). The germline CDR1 and CDR2 sequences are SGHNT and YENEEA. V was trimmed by 5 bases and J by 5 bases, leaving 9 bases between them. The CDR3 totals 13 residues. Here the CDR3 reads CASSRSGTGELFF. The CDR3 coding sequence is TGTGCCAGCAGCCGTTCGGGGACCGGGGAGCTGTTTTTT.

This clone has only a few counts. This sequence joins TRBV6-1 and TRBJ2-3; 10 nucleotides align to TRBD2. Trimming at V came to 6 bases and at J to 1 base, leaving 4 bases not matched to a gene. Germline CDR1 is MNHNS and CDR2 is SASEGT. The CDR3 is 15 amino acids. DNA of the CDR3: TGTGCCAGCAGACCCGGGACTAGCGGCACAGATACGCAGTATTTT. The encoded protein is CASRPGTSGTDTQYF.

V gene TRBV5-6 combines with J gene TRBJ1-2, with 9 bases that match TRBD1. There are 18 residues in the CDR3. J gave up 3 bases and V 0 bases, and 12 bases lay outside the gene matches. In germline, CDR1 is SGHDT, CDR2 YYEEEE. CDR3 region: CASSLEGQGRRVHYGYTF. The CDR3 DNA reads TGTGCCAGCAGCTTGGAAGGACAGGGGCGGCGGGTGCACTATGGCTACACCTTC.

The chain is built from TRBV6-5 and TRBJ1-2; D is possibly TRBD1 (5 bases). V dropped 6 bases and J dropped 5 bases, with 10 bases sitting between them. Germline-derived CDR1 and CDR2 are MNHEY and SVGAGI. This CDR3 region has 12 residues. The CDR3 nucleotides are TGTGCCAGCAGCTCAGGGACTTATGGCTACACCTTC. Protein product: CASSSGTYGYTF.

This clone was observed a handful of times. The chain links TRBV2 to TRBJ2-7, with D maybe TRBD2 (6 bases). Trimming cost V 3 bases and J 10 bases, with 19 bases left between them. The CDR3 covers 14 residues. Per germline, CDR1 SNHLY and CDR2 FYNNEI. The CDR3 coding sequence is TGTGCCAGCAGTGATGGGGGGTACTCCTACGTCCAGTACTTC. The encoded protein is CASSDGGYSYVQYF.

The V call is TRBV5-6, the J call TRBJ2-7; 9 nucleotides align to TRBD1. V gave up 3 bases and J gave up 6 bases; unmatched junction bases: 7. This CDR3 is 14 amino acids long. Germline V lookup: CDR1 SGHDT, CDR2 YYEEEE. The CDR3 loop reads CASSSTQGAGEQYF. Written as DNA, the CDR3 is TGTGCCAGCAGCTCAACACAGGGGGCCGGCGAGCAGTACTTC.

The sample holds a few counts of this clone. The chain joins TRBV27 to TRBJ2-3, with 8 bases that match TRBD1. Germline V gene lookup returns CDR1 MNHEY and CDR2 SMNVEV (reference sequence). The V and J ends lost 5 bases and 0 bases, in that order; junction bases with no gene match: 4. The CDR3 spans 15 residues. CDR3 sequence: CASSLQGVSTDTQYF. The CDR3 DNA reads TGTGCCAGCAGTCTACAGGGGGTTAGCACAGATACGCAGTATTTT.

In its sample, this clone was seen a few times. The chain uses TRBV4-1 and TRBJ2-7; D remains unclear. V was trimmed by 0 bases and J by 1 base, leaving 13 bases between them. The CDR3 is 16 amino acids. CDR1 is MGHRA and CDR2 is YSYEKL in the germline V gene. The CDR3 DNA reads TGCGCCAGCAGCCAAGACGAGACCGTGCGGTCCTACGAGCAGTACTTC. Translating it yields CASSQDETVRSYEQYF.

CDR3 protein: CAWSRGGATNEQYF. The CDR3 nucleotides are TGTGCCTGGAGCCGGGGGGGGGCGACCAACGAGCAGTACTTC. J is TRBJ2-7 and V is TRBV30, with 8 bases aligning to TRBD2. Germline V gives CDR1 GTSNPN, CDR2 SVGIG (reference sequence). Trimming cost V 3 bases and J 5 bases; bases outside gene matches: 9. This CDR3 is built from 14 residues.

The table lists this clone with many counts. The chain couples TRBV19 to TRBJ2-3, with a tentative D call TRBD2 (6 bases). Deletions cut 8 bases from V and 0 bases from J, with 12 bases between. In germline, CDR1 is LNHDA, CDR2 SQIVND (reference sequence). The CDR3 is 14 residues long. CDR3 nucleotide sequence: TGTGCCAGTGGGTCGGGGACTAGCACAGATACGCAGTATTTT. Translated: CASGSGTSTDTQYF.